This is a list of T cell receptor beta chains from one sample in a study of identical twins. MiXCR, run by TCRdb on the 5' RACE reads, gives a single entry per CDR3 protein. The sample consists of about 690,000 distinct CDR3 sequences, 6% to 6.5% of them appearing once. The sequencing input was naive T cells sorted from blood. These receptors originate from a man between 18 and 29 years old in good health. CDR3s include the opening cysteine and the closing phenylalanine or tryptophan. D genes are given only for firm matches.

TRBD1,TRBJ2-4,TRBV5-6,CASSFGGQGANIQYF
-,TRBJ2-1,TRBV20-1,CSARVGNEQFF
-,TRBJ2-1,TRBV15,CATSPGQLSYNEQFF
TRBD2,TRBJ2-2,TRBV6-1,CASTVTSGIGTGELFF
TRBD2,TRBJ2-5,TRBV6-1,CASSPDGLGETQYF
-,TRBJ2-1,TRBV6-5,CASSYGRAGTYNGQFF
TRBD2,TRBJ2-7,TRBV6-2/TRBV6-3,CASSRDYYEQYF
-,TRBJ2-1,TRBV19,CASSMGVTSEQFF
-,TRBJ2-1,TRBV5-1,CASKPDPTVGAYNEQFF
TRBD1,TRBJ1-6,TRBV29-1,CAGGTGLGSPLHF
-,TRBJ1-2,TRBV5-1,CASSLVIRKGGYTF
-,TRBJ2-2,TRBV5-1,CASSPGERELFF
-,TRBJ1-5,TRBV24-1,CATSDPGGQPQHF
-,TRBJ2-1,TRBV30,CAWSVSRGVNNEQFF
-,TRBJ2-7,TRBV20-1,CSARSGLAYEQYF
-,TRBJ2-3,TRBV2,CASFGGNPTDTQYF
-,TRBJ2-1,TRBV12-3/TRBV12-4,CASSFRAPEEQFF
TRBD1,TRBJ2-3,TRBV10-2,CASSARDRSTDTQYF
TRBD1,TRBJ2-7,TRBV9,CASSVSSSTGTGAYEQYF
TRBD2,TRBJ2-3,TRBV5-1,CASSLPSGSWADTQYF
-,TRBJ2-1,TRBV4-1,CASSPRQGGTVDEQFF
-,TRBJ2-3,TRBV2,CASGGVSTDTQYF
-,TRBJ2-1,TRBV24-1,CATSVKGLEQFF
-,TRBJ2-2,TRBV7-6,CASSLGRGEAGELFF
TRBD2,TRBJ2-1,TRBV5-1,CASSLDGTTYNEQFF
-,TRBJ2-7,TRBV20-1,CSARPPGTLYEQYF
TRBD2,TRBJ2-3,TRBV20-1,CSARPLTSGRADTQYF
-,TRBJ2-2,TRBV5-1,CASSLQGLKGTGELFF
-,TRBJ2-2,TRBV7-9,CASSRTPGRISGELFF
TRBD1,TRBJ1-3,TRBV5-6,CASSVTGSSGNTIYF
-,TRBJ2-3,TRBV5-1,CASSLSERNTDTQYF
-,TRBJ2-4,TRBV24-1,CATSDLLGIQYF
-,TRBJ2-1,TRBV20-1,CSARVSDRNEQFF
-,TRBJ2-1,TRBV6-2/TRBV6-3,CASRLPGGSSYNEQFF
-,TRBJ2-3,TRBV12-3/TRBV12-4,CASSLRGPARDTQYF
TRBD2,TRBJ2-5,TRBV7-2,CASSPGFSGRAGETQYF
TRBD2,TRBJ2-1,TRBV2,CASIGTSGSLYEQFF
-,TRBJ2-2,TRBV9,CASSVRQFSTGELFF
-,TRBJ2-5,TRBV6-5,CASRETQYF
TRBD1,TRBJ2-1,TRBV7-9,CASTSGGPAFF
-,TRBJ1-4,TRBV29-1,CSVGTSSNEKLFF